Many counts were recorded for the clone carrying this T cell receptor (beta chain). Its antigen is undetermined. Amplified TCR beta CDR3 regions came from RNA transcripts. When the TCR CDR3 underwent first-round RT-PCR, the HTBI primer set was used. TCRdb re-called the multiplex PCR reads through MiXCR, storing one row per CDR3 protein. The sample lists 280,000 or so distinct CDR3 sequences; about 16% were seen once. The CDR3 spans 15 residues. Germline V gene data show CDR1 as KGHSH and CDR2 as LQKENI. Germline trimming cut 3 bases from V and 3 bases from J; bases unmatched to any gene: 8. Using around 10 ml of fresh peripheral blood, PBMCs were prepared. These data are taken from a study of T cells in Graves' hyperthyroidism and ophthalmopathy. Study at large: At initial diagnosis, before any treatment had begun, peripheral blood was obtained. The study, taken as a whole, reports: Blood held most thyroid clonotypes expanded above 0.001 frequency. Ophthalmopathy was separated from stable hyperthyroidism by a 13 V-J model.

V and J are TRBV18 and TRBJ2-7; 7 bases align to TRBD1. Sequenced sample: blood. The clonotype was recovered from a woman between 45 and 65 years old with Graves' hyperthyroidism that later progressed to Graves' ophthalmopathy. The CDR3 DNA reads TGTGCCAGCTCACCTCCAGGGGGAGTGCGCTACGAGCAGTACTTC. This codes for CASSPPGGVRYEQYF.